These 7 T cell receptor beta chains originate from one sample sequenced in a study of blood T cells in healthy people across ages. Combining a sample-barcoded 5' primer with a J-beta primer mix, a second PCR ran for 7 to 11 cycles. One entry per CDR3 protein, called by TCRdb with MiXCR from the 5' RACE reads. The sample consists of about 1.5 million distinct CDR3 sequences, approximately 39% of them appearing once. Sequencing was carried out using blood. The source is a young woman in good health.

The chain joins TRBV9 to TRBJ1-2; D might be TRBD1 (5 bases). The germline V and J ends were trimmed by 3 bases and 2 bases, with 11 bases remaining between them. Germline V gene sequence: CDR1 SGDLS, CDR2 YYNGEE. The CDR3 totals 14 residues. The chain's CDR3 is CASSEIPGNYGYTF. In DNA form, the CDR3 reads TGTGCCAGCAGCGAGATACCAGGGAACTATGGCTACACCTTC.

A remark on this clonotype: It may be a read error: a sequence one base away is much more abundant. The V gene is TRBV7-6, the J gene TRBJ2-3; 10 bases fit TRBD2. CDR3 length: 16 residues. Germline loops: CDR1 SGHVS, CDR2 FNYEAQ. As DNA, the CDR3 is TGTGCCAGCAACTTAGGGGTAGCGGGGGGCGTAGATACGCAGTATTTT. Translation: CASNLGVAGGVDTQYF.

Only a few counts were recorded for this clonotype. The V and J genes are TRBV3-1 and TRBJ2-1; D is unclear. Germline CDR1 LGHDT, CDR2 YNNKEL (reference sequence). CDR3 length: 14 residues. V was cut by 2 bases and J by 7 bases, with 12 bases left in between. The CDR3: CASSQQAGRNEQFF. The CDR3 nucleotides are TGTGCCAGCAGCCAACAAGCCGGGCGGAATGAGCAGTTCTTC.

The CDR3 nucleotides are TGTGCCAGCTCTCGGACTAGCGGGAGTGTCAATGAGCAGTTCTTC. Translated: CASSRTSGSVNEQFF. This chain links TRBV18 with TRBJ2-1, with 13 bases lining up with TRBD2. Germline CDR1 is KGHSH and CDR2 is LQKENI. The V and J ends lost 6 bases and 6 bases, in that order; junction bases with no gene match: 5. CDR3 length: 15 residues.

This clonotype was detected many times. The V call is TRBV29-1, the J call TRBJ2-1, with 9 bases fitting TRBD1. In germline, CDR1 is SQVTM, CDR2 ANQGSEA. V lost 2 bases and J lost 3; bases outside the gene matches: 2. The CDR3 length is 14 residues. This CDR3 reads CSVERDRDYNEQFF. In DNA, the CDR3 is TGCAGCGTTGAAAGGGACAGGGACTACAATGAGCAGTTCTTC.

Details on this clonotype: At one end the junction does not follow the germline gene, possibly because of a read error. The chain is built from TRBV6-2 or TRBV6-3 and TRBJ2-2, with TRBD1 matching 7 bases. The CDR3 extends over 19 amino acids. Germline V gene sequence: CDR1 MNHEY, CDR2 SVGEGT. CDR3 sequence reads: CAGSPLGQALVWDTGELFF. The CDR3 DNA is TGTGCCGGCAGTCCATTAGGACAGGCTCTTGTATGGGACACCGGGGAGCTGTTTTTT.

The chain combines TRBV7-2 with TRBJ2-5, with D unresolved. This CDR3 comprises 14 residues. Germline V CDR1 and CDR2: SGHTA, FQGNSA. Trimming stripped 3 bases from V and 3 bases from J, with 11 bases between. CDR3 loop: CASSLWSQKETQYF. CDR3 in DNA: TGTGCCAGCAGCTTGTGGTCCCAAAAAGAGACCCAGTACTTC.